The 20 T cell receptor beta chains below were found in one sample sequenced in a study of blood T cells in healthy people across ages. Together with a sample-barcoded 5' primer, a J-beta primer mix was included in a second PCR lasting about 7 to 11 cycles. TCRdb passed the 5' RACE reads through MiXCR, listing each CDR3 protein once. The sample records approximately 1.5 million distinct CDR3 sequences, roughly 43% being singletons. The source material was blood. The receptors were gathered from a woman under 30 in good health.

The CDR3 reads CSARDVQGKANYGYTF. CDR3 in DNA: TGCAGTGCTAGAGATGTACAGGGGAAAGCTAACTATGGCTACACCTTC. This chain connects TRBV20-1 to TRBJ1-2; 7 nucleotides align to TRBD1. Germline trimming cut 0 bases from V and 0 bases from J; bases unmatched to any gene: 7. Germline V lookup: CDR1 DFQATT, CDR2 SNEGSKA (reference sequence). The CDR3 runs to 16 residues.

The CDR3 nucleotides are TGCGCCAGCAGCTTGGGGGGACCGACCAGATGGCAGCCCCAGCATTTT. It yields the protein CASSLGGPTRWQPQHF. V and J are TRBV5-1 and TRBJ1-5, with D perhaps matching TRBD1 (5 bases). This CDR3 has 16 residues. Trimming shortened V by 0 bases and J by 7 bases, and 17 bases separated the two germline ends. Germline values: CDR1 SGHRS, CDR2 YFSETQ.

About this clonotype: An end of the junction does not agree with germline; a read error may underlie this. The CDR3 nucleotides read TGTGCCAGCTGCTTAGAGGAAATTCTCACCAGGAATTACCAAGAGACCCAGTACTTC. The encoded protein is CASCLEEILTRNYQETQYF. The V gene is TRBV7-9, the J gene TRBJ2-5; D uncertain. Per germline, CDR1 SEHNR and CDR2 FQNEAQ (reference sequence). The CDR3 is made up of 19 amino acids. Filled out from reference TRBV7-9 and TRBJ2-5, the complete variable domain reads DTGVSQNPRHKITKRGQNVTFRCDPISEHNRLYWYRQTLGQGPEFLTYFQNEAQLEKSRLLSDRFSAERPKGSFSTLEIQRTEQGDSAMYLCASCLEEILTRNYQETQYFGPGTRLLVL.

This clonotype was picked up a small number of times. The CDR3 spells CSAPSSGVGNTEAFF. The CDR3 DNA is TGCAGTGCTCCCAGTTCGGGCGTTGGGAACACTGAAGCTTTCTTT. The V gene is TRBV20-1, the J gene TRBJ1-1; D unclear. Trimming took off 5 bases at V and 1 base at J, with 17 bases between the two ends. The CDR3 has 15 amino acids. Germline V lookup: CDR1 DFQATT, CDR2 SNEGSKA (reference sequence).

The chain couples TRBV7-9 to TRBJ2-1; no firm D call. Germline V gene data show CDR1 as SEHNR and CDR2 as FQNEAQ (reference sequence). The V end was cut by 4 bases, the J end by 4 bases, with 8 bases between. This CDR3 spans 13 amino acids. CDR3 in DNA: TGTGCCAGCAGCTCCAGCTGGTACAATGAGCAGTTCTTC. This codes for CASSSSWYNEQFF.

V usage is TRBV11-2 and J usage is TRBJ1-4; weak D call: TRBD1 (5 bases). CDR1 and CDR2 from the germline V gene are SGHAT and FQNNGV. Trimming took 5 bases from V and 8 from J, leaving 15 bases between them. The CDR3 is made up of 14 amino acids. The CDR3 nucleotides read TGTGCCAGCAGCCGGGACCGGGGATGCGAAAAACTGTTTTTT. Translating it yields CASSRDRGCEKLFF.

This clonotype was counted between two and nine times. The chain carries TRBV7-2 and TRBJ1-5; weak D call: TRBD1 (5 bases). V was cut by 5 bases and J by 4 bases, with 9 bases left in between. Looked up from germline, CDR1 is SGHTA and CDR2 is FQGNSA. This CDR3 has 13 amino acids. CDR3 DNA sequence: TGTGCCAGCAGCAAGGAGGGGAATCAGCCCCAGCATTTT. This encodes CASSKEGNQPQHF. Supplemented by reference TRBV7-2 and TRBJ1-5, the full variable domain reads GAGVSQSPSNKVTEKGKDVELRCDPISGHTALYWYRQSLGQGLEFLIYFQGNSAPDKSGLPSDRFSAERTGGSVSTLTIQRTQQEDSAVYLCASSKEGNQPQHFGDGTRLSIL.

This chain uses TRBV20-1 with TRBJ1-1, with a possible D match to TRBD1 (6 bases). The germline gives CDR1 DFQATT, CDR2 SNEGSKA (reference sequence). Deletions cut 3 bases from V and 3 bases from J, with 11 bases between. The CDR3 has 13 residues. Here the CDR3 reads CSASRGGYTEAFF. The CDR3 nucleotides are TGCAGTGCTAGTAGGGGGGGATACACTGAAGCTTTCTTT.

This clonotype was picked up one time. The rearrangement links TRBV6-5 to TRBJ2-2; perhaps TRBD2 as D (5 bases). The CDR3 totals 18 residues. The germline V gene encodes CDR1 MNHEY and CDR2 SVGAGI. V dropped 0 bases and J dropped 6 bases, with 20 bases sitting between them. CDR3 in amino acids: CASSYSRTSTRSAGELFF. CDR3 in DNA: TGTGCCAGCAGTTACTCGAGAACCTCTACTAGATCCGCCGGGGAGCTGTTTTTT.

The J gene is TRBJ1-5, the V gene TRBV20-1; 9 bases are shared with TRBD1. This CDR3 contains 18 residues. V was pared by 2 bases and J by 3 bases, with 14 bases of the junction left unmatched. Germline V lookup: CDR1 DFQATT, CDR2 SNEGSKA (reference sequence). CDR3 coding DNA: TGCAGTGCTAGAAGAGGTTTTAGGGACAGGGTATCCAATCAGCCCCAGCATTTT. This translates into CSARRGFRDRVSNQPQHF.

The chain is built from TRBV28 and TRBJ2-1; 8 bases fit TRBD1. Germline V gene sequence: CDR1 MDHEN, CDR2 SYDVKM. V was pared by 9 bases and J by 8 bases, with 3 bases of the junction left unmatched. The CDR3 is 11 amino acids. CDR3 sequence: CASAGGDEQFF. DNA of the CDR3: TGTGCCAGTGCAGGGGGCGATGAGCAGTTCTTC.

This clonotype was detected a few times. The CDR3 is CASSQDEVTGEETQYF. CDR3 sequence (DNA): TGTGCCAGCAGCCAAGATGAAGTAACAGGGGAAGAGACCCAGTACTTC. The V and J genes are TRBV3-1 and TRBJ2-5, with TRBD1 matching 7 bases. Losses at the gene ends were 0 bases for V and 3 bases for J; bases not matched to a gene: 7. The germline gives CDR1 LGHDT, CDR2 YNNKEL (reference sequence). The CDR3 loop spans 16 amino acids.

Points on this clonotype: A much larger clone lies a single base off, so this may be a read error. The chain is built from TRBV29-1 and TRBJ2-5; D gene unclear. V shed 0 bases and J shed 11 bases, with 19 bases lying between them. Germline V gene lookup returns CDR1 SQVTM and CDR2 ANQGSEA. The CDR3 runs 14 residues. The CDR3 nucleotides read TGCAGCGTTGAAGATCGTGGGTTTAGGTATGAGCAGTACTTC. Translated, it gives CSVEDRGFRYEQYF.

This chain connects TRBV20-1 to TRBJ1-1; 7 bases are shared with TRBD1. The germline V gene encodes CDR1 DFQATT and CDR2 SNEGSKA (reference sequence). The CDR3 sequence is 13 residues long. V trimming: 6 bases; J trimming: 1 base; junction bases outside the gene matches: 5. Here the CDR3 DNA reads TGCAGTGCCCACAGGGGCCCGAACACTGAAGCTTTCTTT. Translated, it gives CSAHRGPNTEAFF.

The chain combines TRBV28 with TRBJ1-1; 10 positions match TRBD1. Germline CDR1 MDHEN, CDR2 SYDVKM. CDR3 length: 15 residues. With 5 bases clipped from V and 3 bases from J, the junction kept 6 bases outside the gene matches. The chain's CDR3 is CASSQQTGGYTEAFF. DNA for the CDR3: TGTGCCAGCAGTCAGCAGACAGGGGGCTACACTGAAGCTTTCTTT.

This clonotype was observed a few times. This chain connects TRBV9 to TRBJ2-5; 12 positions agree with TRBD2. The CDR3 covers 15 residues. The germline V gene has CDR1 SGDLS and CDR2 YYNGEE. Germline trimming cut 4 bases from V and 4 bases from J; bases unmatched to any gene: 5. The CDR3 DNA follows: TGTGCCAGCAGCTCTAGCGGGGGGGCTTTAGAGACCCAGTACTTC. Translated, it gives CASSSSGGALETQYF.

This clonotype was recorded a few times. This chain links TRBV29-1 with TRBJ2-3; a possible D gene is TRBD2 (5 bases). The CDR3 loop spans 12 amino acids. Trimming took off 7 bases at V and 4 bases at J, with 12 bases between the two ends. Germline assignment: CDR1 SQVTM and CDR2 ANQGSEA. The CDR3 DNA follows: TGCAGCGCTACCGGACTGGCAGATACGCAGTATTTT. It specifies CSATGLADTQYF.

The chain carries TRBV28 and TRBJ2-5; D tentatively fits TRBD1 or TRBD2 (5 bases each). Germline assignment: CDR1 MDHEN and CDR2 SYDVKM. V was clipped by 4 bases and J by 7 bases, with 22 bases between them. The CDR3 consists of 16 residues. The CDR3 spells CASSSPGPERVGTQYF. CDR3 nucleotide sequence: TGTGCCAGCAGTTCGCCGGGACCAGAGAGAGTGGGGACCCAGTACTTC.

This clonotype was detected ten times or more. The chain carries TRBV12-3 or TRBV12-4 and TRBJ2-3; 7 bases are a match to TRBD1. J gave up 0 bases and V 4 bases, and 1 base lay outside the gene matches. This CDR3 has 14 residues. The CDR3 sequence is CASSWTGSTDTQYF. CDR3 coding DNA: TGTGCCAGCAGTTGGACAGGAAGCACAGATACGCAGTATTTT.

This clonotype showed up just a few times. The CDR3 is CASSQDRAITSTDTQYF. CDR3 nucleotide sequence: TGCGCCAGCAGCCAAGATCGGGCTATCACTAGCACAGATACGCAGTATTTT. This chain links TRBV4-3 with TRBJ2-3, with D unclear. Trimming took 0 bases from V and 0 from J, leaving 13 bases between them. Germline V gene sequence: CDR1 LGHNA, CDR2 YSLEER. The CDR3 consists of 17 residues.